This entry lists 16 T cell receptor beta chains sequenced from one sample in a study of response to subunit inactivated influenza vaccine. TCRdb reanalysed the RT-PCR reads using MiXCR and keeps one entry per CDR3 protein. This sample carries about 570,000 distinct CDR3 sequences, 12% of them seen once, and the ten largest clones take about 9.4%. The material was PBMCs from blood, obtained on the day of vaccination. Every receptor here comes from a man aged 50-59 years who received an inactivated influenza vaccine.

This clonotype was counted a few times. This rearrangement joins TRBV3-1 to TRBJ2-7; 10 bases match TRBD1. Germline V gene lookup returns CDR1 LGHDT and CDR2 YNNKEL (reference sequence). V trimming: 4 bases; J trimming: 4 bases; junction bases outside the gene matches: 16. CDR3 length equals 18 residues. The CDR3: CASSPTGGTGANPYEQYF. The DNA for the CDR3 is TGTGCCAGCAGCCCGACGGGCGGGACAGGGGCCAATCCTTACGAGCAGTACTTC.

This clonotype came up a few times. The chain couples TRBV4-1 to TRBJ2-5; 7 bases are a match to TRBD2. V was pared by 1 base and J by 4 bases, with 12 bases of the junction left unmatched. The germline CDR1 and CDR2 sequences are MGHRA and YSYEKL. The CDR3 totals 17 residues. The CDR3 DNA reads as TGCGCCAGCAGCCAAGGTGAATGGGGGGGAGAGAGAGAGACCCAGTACTTC. This sequence encodes CASSQGEWGGERETQYF.

This clonotype was observed a single time. The rearrangement joins TRBV29-1 to TRBJ1-2, with unresolved D. The CDR3 is 14 residues long. Germline lookup yields CDR1 SQVTM and CDR2 ANQGSEA. V was trimmed by 3 bases and J by 5 bases, leaving 16 bases between them. The DNA for the CDR3 is TGCAGCGTTGACACCCTACTAGGTCGGTATGGCTACACCTTC. It encodes CSVDTLLGRYGYTF.

V is TRBV5-1 and J is TRBJ2-5, with D perhaps matching TRBD2 (5 bases). V lost 5 bases, J lost 5 bases, and 19 bases lay in between. In germline, CDR1 is SGHRS, CDR2 YFSETQ. The CDR3 runs to 15 residues. The CDR3 DNA follows: TGCGCCAGCAGGAAGGTGGAGGTGAGCAGGGAGACCCAGTACTTC. This encodes CASRKVEVSRETQYF. Drawing the rest from reference TRBV5-1 and TRBJ2-5, the complete variable domain is KAGVTQTPRYLIKTRGQQVTLSCSPISGHRSVSWYQQTPGQGLQFLFEYFSETQRNKGNFPGRFSGRQFSNSRSEMNVSTLELGDSALYLCASRKVEVSRETQYFGPGTRLLVL.

This clonotype was recorded at least ten times. The V gene is TRBV5-1, the J gene TRBJ2-1, with D hard to call. The length of the CDR3 is 15 residues. Germline assignment: CDR1 SGHRS and CDR2 YFSETQ. The V end was cut by 0 bases, the J end by 2 bases, with 9 bases between. The CDR3: CASSLEAQPYNEQFF. DNA for the CDR3: TGCGCCAGCAGCTTGGAGGCCCAACCCTACAATGAGCAGTTCTTC. Full variable domain (rest looked up from reference TRBV5-1 and TRBJ2-1): KAGVTQTPRYLIKTRGQQVTLSCSPISGHRSVSWYQQTPGQGLQFLFEYFSETQRNKGNFPGRFSGRQFSNSRSEMNVSTLELGDSALYLCASSLEAQPYNEQFFGPGTRLTVL.

V gene TRBV7-6 combines with J gene TRBJ2-3, with TRBD1 matching 7 bases. Germline loops: CDR1 SGHVS, CDR2 FNYEAQ. The CDR3 runs to 15 residues. J was trimmed by 3 bases and V by 5 bases; bases with no gene match: 8. The CDR3 loop is CASSRQGSTTDTQYF. CDR3 nucleotides: TGTGCCAGCAGCCGACAGGGATCTACAACAGATACGCAGTATTTT.

The chain is built from TRBV6-1 and TRBJ2-7; 9 bases match TRBD1. Per germline, CDR1 MNHNS and CDR2 SASEGT. The V and J ends lost 6 bases and 2 bases, in that order; junction bases with no gene match: 8. The CDR3 is 15 residues long. The CDR3 nucleotides are TGTGCCAGCAGCAAGGGACAGGGAAGAACCTACGAGCAGTACTTC. Its protein is CASSKGQGRTYEQYF.

This clonotype was detected a few times. The gene calls are TRBV11-2 and TRBJ2-2, with 8 bases matching TRBD2. The ends lost 0 bases at V and 6 bases at J; junction bases unmatched: 9. The CDR3 runs 17 residues. Germline assignment: CDR1 SGHAT and CDR2 FQNNGV. CDR3 coding DNA: TGTGCCAGCAGCTTAGATTGGAGCGGGAGCGTCTCCGGGGAGCTGTTTTTT. Protein sequence: CASSLDWSGSVSGELFF.

The table lists this clonotype with a few counts. This chain uses TRBV9 with TRBJ2-3, with 12 nucleotides matching TRBD2. CDR1 SGDLS and CDR2 YYNGEE come from the germline V gene. With 1 base clipped from V and 4 bases from J, the junction kept 4 bases outside the gene matches. This CDR3 has 16 residues. Here the CDR3 reads CASSVQLAGGSDTQYF. The CDR3, as DNA: TGTGCCAGCAGCGTACAACTAGCGGGAGGTTCAGATACGCAGTATTTT.

V usage is TRBV6-5 and J usage is TRBJ2-2, with D tentatively TRBD2 (6 bases). V lost 5 bases and J lost 5, with 15 bases in between. The germline V gene encodes CDR1 MNHEY and CDR2 SVGAGI. The CDR3 is 15 residues long. CDR3 protein: CASSHMVLATGELFF. CDR3 coding DNA: TGTGCCAGCAGTCACATGGTCCTAGCGACCGGGGAGCTGTTTTTT.

Many counts were recorded for this clonotype. V and J are TRBV5-1 and TRBJ2-3; 11 bases match TRBD1. The CDR3 runs 16 residues. Germline CDR1 and CDR2: SGHRS and YFSETQ. V lost 3 bases and J lost 3; bases outside the gene matches: 6. The DNA of the CDR3 is TGCGCCAGCAGCTGGGGACAGGGGGTCATGACAGATACGCAGTATTTT. Protein product: CASSWGQGVMTDTQYF.

This clonotype has only a few counts. This chain joins TRBV4-1 and TRBJ2-1; TRBD1 agrees at 7 bases. Germline assignment: CDR1 MGHRA and CDR2 YSYEKL. There are 16 residues in the CDR3. The ends lost 0 bases at V and 4 bases at J; junction bases unmatched: 6. CDR3 DNA sequence: TGCGCCAGCAGCCAAGATAAAACAGGGGTTTACAATGAGCAGTTCTTC. This translates into CASSQDKTGVYNEQFF.

This clonotype has ten or more counts. This rearrangement joins TRBV27 to TRBJ2-2, with D uncertain. CDR1 and CDR2 (germline): MNHEY, SMNVEV (reference sequence). The CDR3 is 15 amino acids. V was clipped by 1 base and J by 0 bases, with 6 bases between them. CDR3 in amino acids: CASSLWAANTGELFF. The DNA of the CDR3 is TGTGCCAGCAGTTTATGGGCCGCGAACACCGGGGAGCTGTTTTTT.

This rearrangement joins TRBV3-1 to TRBJ2-3; TRBD1 or TRBD2 may be the D gene (6 bases each). The CDR3 sequence is 16 residues long. V was pared by 2 bases and J by 2 bases, with 14 bases between. Germline V CDR1 and CDR2: LGHDT, YNNKEL (reference sequence). CDR3 nucleotide sequence: TGTGCCAGCAGCCAAACCCAGGGGAGGTTCACAGATACGCAGTATTTT. Translated, it gives CASSQTQGRFTDTQYF.

This clonotype was found a few times. The chain employs TRBV20-1 and TRBJ2-4, with 9 bases lining up with TRBD1. J gave up 5 bases and V 6 bases, and 17 bases lay outside the gene matches. The CDR3 is 17 residues long. Looked up from germline, CDR1 is DFQATT and CDR2 is SNEGSKA (reference sequence). This chain's CDR3 is CSAAPGQGGGVENIQYF. The CDR3 DNA sequence: TGCAGTGCAGCGCCGGGACAGGGAGGGGGAGTAGAAAACATTCAGTACTTC.

This clonotype turned up a few times. The genes are TRBV25-1 and TRBJ2-5, with TRBD1 identical over 7 bases. CDR3 length: 15 residues. V gave up 4 bases and J gave up 0 bases; unmatched junction bases: 5. The germline CDR1 and CDR2 sequences are MGHDK and SYGVNS. The CDR3 region has the DNA TGTGCCAGCAGTGGACGGGACAGTTACCAAGAGACCCAGTACTTC. Its protein product is CASSGRDSYQETQYF.